The source of this T cell receptor (beta chain) is a study of T cells after yellow fever vaccination. This clonotype was counted many times. The length of the CDR3 is 13 residues. The ends were cut back, 4 bases at V and 8 bases at J, with 9 bases in the middle. The germline V gene has CDR1 SNHLY and CDR2 FYNNEI. TCRdb independently ran MiXCR on the 5' RACE reads; one entry per CDR3 protein. The profile covers under 500,000 distinct CDR3 sequences, with approximately 19% appearing a single time and roughly 19% taken by the ten largest. The sequence was collected from a man in his late teens or twenties who received the YFV17D yellow fever vaccine. This chain joins TRBV2 and TRBJ1-6, with D maybe TRBD1 (6 bases). The material sequenced was PBMCs, taken before the yellow fever booster vaccination. The CDR3 nucleotides are TGTGCCAGCAGTGGGGACACATATTCACCCCTCCACTTT. Its translation: CASSGDTYSPLHF.